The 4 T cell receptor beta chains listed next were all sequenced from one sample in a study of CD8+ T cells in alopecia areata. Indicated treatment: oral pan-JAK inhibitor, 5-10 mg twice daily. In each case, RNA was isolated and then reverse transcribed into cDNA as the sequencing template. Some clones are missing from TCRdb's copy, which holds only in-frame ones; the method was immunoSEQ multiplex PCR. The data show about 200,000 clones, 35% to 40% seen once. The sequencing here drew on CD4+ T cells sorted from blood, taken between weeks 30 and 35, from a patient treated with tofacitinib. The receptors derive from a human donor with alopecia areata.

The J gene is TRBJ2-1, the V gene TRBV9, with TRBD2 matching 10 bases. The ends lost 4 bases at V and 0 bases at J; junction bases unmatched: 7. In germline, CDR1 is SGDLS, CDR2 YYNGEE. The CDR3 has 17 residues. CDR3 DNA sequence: TGTGCCAGCAGCCTTCGACTAGCGGGCAGCTCCTACAATGAGCAGTTCTTC. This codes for CASSLRLAGSSYNEQFF.

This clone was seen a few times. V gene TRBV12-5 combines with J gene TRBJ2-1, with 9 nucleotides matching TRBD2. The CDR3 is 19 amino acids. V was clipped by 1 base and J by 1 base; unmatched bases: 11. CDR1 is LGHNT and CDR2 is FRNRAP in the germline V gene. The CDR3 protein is CASGLATGVAGESYNEQFF. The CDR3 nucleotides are TGTGCTAGTGGTTTGGCCACAGGAGTAGCGGGAGAATCCTACAATGAGCAGTTCTTC.

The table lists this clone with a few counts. The CDR3 region has the DNA TGTGCCTGGAGCCTTGATGAGGGCTACACCTTC. It is translated as CAWSLDEGYTF. The genes are TRBV30 and TRBJ1-2; D is uncertain. V dropped 3 bases and J dropped 8 bases, with 10 bases sitting between them. Per the germline V gene, CDR1 is GTSNPN and CDR2 is SVGIG (reference sequence). The CDR3 spans 11 residues. Variable domain in full (rest from reference TRBV30 and TRBJ1-2): SQTIHQWPATLVQPVGSPLSLECTVEGTSNPNLYWYRQAAGRGLQLLFYSVGIGQISSEVPQNLSASRPQDRQFILSSKKLLLSDSGFYLCAWSLDEGYTFGSGTRLTVV.

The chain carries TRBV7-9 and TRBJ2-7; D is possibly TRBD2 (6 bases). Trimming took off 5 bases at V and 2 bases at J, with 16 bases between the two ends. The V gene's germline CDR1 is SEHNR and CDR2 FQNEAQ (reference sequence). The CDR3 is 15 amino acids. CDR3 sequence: CASSLRRALTYEQYF. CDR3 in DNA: TGTGCCAGCAGCCTCCGGAGGGCCCTTACCTACGAGCAGTACTTC. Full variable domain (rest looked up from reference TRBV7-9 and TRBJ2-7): DTGVSQNPRHKITKRGQNVTFRCDPISEHNRLYWYRQTLGQGPEFLTYFQNEAQLEKSRLLSDRFSAERPKGSFSTLEIQRTEQGDSAMYLCASSLRRALTYEQYFGPGTRLTVT.